Presented here are 23 T cell receptor beta chains from one specimen sequenced in a study of brain T cells in children with intractable seizures. As to time point: blood from clinic visit 5 months post-surgery; TSC patient then seizure free. The assay was immunoSEQ multiplex PCR, and TCRdb's table has in-frame clones only and misses some. The sample has 340,000 or so clones; 93% are singletons. The sequencing used peripheral blood, collected 4 to 5 months after surgery. The receptors were gathered from a boy under two years old with tuberous sclerosis and intractable seizures.

The rearrangement links TRBV19 to TRBJ2-4; the D gene is possibly TRBD2 (6 bases). There are 14 residues in the CDR3. V dropped 2 bases and J dropped 4 bases, with 9 bases sitting between them. CDR1 is LNHDA and CDR2 is SQIVND in the germline V gene (reference sequence). DNA of the CDR3: TGTGCCAGTAGTATAACGGGACTTAAAAACATTCAGTACTTC. Its protein product is CASSITGLKNIQYF.

The V gene is TRBV27, the J gene TRBJ2-3; no clear D. The ends were cut back, 5 bases at V and 0 bases at J, with 18 bases in the middle. The CDR3 spans 17 residues. Germline CDR1 reads MNHEY; CDR2 reads SMNVEV (reference sequence). CDR3 in DNA: TGTGCCAGCAGTCCTTTATTACAGATACTCAGCACAGATACGCAGTATTTT. Its translation is CASSPLLQILSTDTQYF.

The count of this clone is one. Sequence at one end of the junction differs from germline and may be a read error. The chain recombines TRBV7-9 with TRBJ1-1; TRBD1 might be the D (5 bases). Germline V CDR1 and CDR2: SEHNR, FQNEAQ (reference sequence). CDR3 length: 14 residues. Written as DNA, the CDR3 is TGTGCCAGCACCTTACTGGGGCGGGACACTGAAGCTTTCTTT. It codes for CASTLLGRDTEAFF.

The V and J genes are TRBV7-8 and TRBJ1-3, with D unclear. Deletions cut 1 base from V and 1 base from J, with 8 bases between. This CDR3 is built from 15 residues. From germline, CDR1 is SGHVS and CDR2 FQNEAQ. The CDR3 nucleotides are TGTGCCAGCAGCTTAGAATTACCTTCTGGAAACACCATATATTTT. Translation gives CASSLELPSGNTIYF.

The J gene is TRBJ2-7, the V gene TRBV10-3; 8 bases map to TRBD2. The V segment lost 4 bases and the J segment 4 bases; nucleotides outside the gene matches: 6. CDR3 length: 14 residues. Per germline, CDR1 ENHRY and CDR2 SYGVKD. CDR3 protein: CAISASGSMYEQYF. In DNA form, the CDR3 reads TGTGCCATCAGTGCGAGCGGGAGTATGTACGAGCAGTACTTC.

The V and J genes are TRBV6-5 and TRBJ2-1, with D perhaps matching TRBD2 (7 bases). The germline gives CDR1 MNHEY, CDR2 SVGAGI. The CDR3 spans 15 residues. V was trimmed by 2 bases and J by 2 bases, leaving 10 bases between them. CDR3 protein: CASSYLGGAYNEQFF. Written as DNA, the CDR3 is TGTGCCAGCAGTTACCTAGGGGGGGCCTACAATGAGCAGTTCTTC.

V usage is TRBV24-1 and J usage is TRBJ2-1; the D gene is possibly TRBD2 (6 bases). The CDR3 is made up of 15 amino acids. Trimming removed 1 base at V and 6 bases at J, with 12 bases between. Germline V CDR1 and CDR2: KGHDR, SFDVKD. CDR3 in amino acids: CATSDLGVGGNEQFF. The CDR3 nucleotides read TGTGCCACCAGTGATTTAGGGGTCGGGGGCAATGAGCAGTTCTTC.

V gene TRBV27 combines with J gene TRBJ2-4; 9 bases line up with TRBD2. Germline assignment: CDR1 MNHEY and CDR2 SMNVEV (reference sequence). This CDR3 has 14 residues. V trimming: 2 bases; J trimming: 8 bases; junction bases outside the gene matches: 4. CDR3 residues: CASSLGGGAYIQYF. The CDR3 nucleotides are TGTGCCAGCAGTTTAGGCGGGGGGGCCTACATTCAGTACTTC.

The chain combines TRBV5-1 with TRBJ2-5, with 12 bases lining up with TRBD2. After removal of 2 bases from V and 5 bases from J, the junction contained 4 bases not matched to a gene. CDR1 and CDR2 from the germline V gene are SGHRS and YFSETQ. This CDR3 has 15 amino acids. The CDR3 loop is CASSFRLAGVETQYF. The DNA for the CDR3 is TGCGCCAGCAGCTTCCGACTAGCGGGAGTGGAGACCCAGTACTTC.

The V call is TRBV9, the J call TRBJ2-3; the match to TRBD1 covers 9 bases. Germline-derived CDR1 and CDR2 are SGDLS and YYNGEE. The CDR3 sequence is 16 residues long. V trimming: 2 bases; J trimming: 2 bases; junction bases outside the gene matches: 6. The CDR3 loop reads CASSVLGQGFTDTQYF. CDR3 nucleotide sequence: TGTGCCAGCAGCGTCCTGGGACAGGGATTCACAGATACGCAGTATTTT. The full variable domain, its missing parts supplied by reference TRBV9 and TRBJ2-3, is DSGVTQTPKHLITATGQRVTLRCSPRSGDLSVYWYQQSLDQGLQFLIQYYNGEERAKGNILERFSAQQFPDLHSELNLSSLELGDSALYFCASSVLGQGFTDTQYFGPGTRLTVL.

This clone showed up just once. The chain recombines TRBV2 with TRBJ2-3; tentatively, D is TRBD2 (6 bases). The CDR3 runs to 20 residues. Germline values: CDR1 SNHLY, CDR2 FYNNEI. V was shortened by 5 bases and J by 4 bases, with 31 bases between the two germline ends. Here the CDR3 reads CASSTRGAENLLARADTQYF. For the CDR3, the DNA is TGTGCCAGCAGTACCCGAGGAGCGGAAAACCTACTAGCCCGGGCAGATACGCAGTATTTT.

The chain recombines TRBV11-2 with TRBJ1-4; tentatively, D is TRBD1 (5 bases). V shed 0 bases and J shed 14 bases, with 13 bases lying between them. The CDR3 is 13 amino acids. The germline V gene has CDR1 SGHAT and CDR2 FQNNGV. DNA of the CDR3: TGTGCCAGCAGCTTAGATCTAAGGGGCGGGCTGTTTTTT. Its protein product is CASSLDLRGGLFF. Variable domain in full (rest from reference TRBV11-2 and TRBJ1-4): EAGVAQSPRYKIIEKRQSVAFWCNPISGHATLYWYQQILGQGPKLLIQFQNNGVVDDSQLPKDRFSAERLKGVDSTLKIQPAKLEDSAVYLCASSLDLRGGLFFGSGTQLSVL.

This clone showed up just a few times. The CDR3 region is CASSPQNTEAFF. The CDR3 DNA reads as TGTGCCAGCTCACCACAGAACACTGAAGCTTTCTTT. The rearrangement joins TRBV18 to TRBJ1-1; no reliable D call. CDR1 is KGHSH and CDR2 is LQKENI in the germline V gene. The CDR3 is 12 residues long. Trimming cost V 1 base and J 1 base, with 1 base left between them.

The chain combines TRBV9 with TRBJ1-3; D is unclear. This CDR3 is built from 16 residues. V was shortened by 1 base and J by 2 bases, with 13 bases between the two germline ends. Germline values: CDR1 SGDLS, CDR2 YYNGEE. Written as DNA, the CDR3 is TGTGCCAGCAGCGTATTCCCTGACCTCACTGGAAACACCATATATTTT. This codes for CASSVFPDLTGNTIYF.

The chain carries TRBV4-1 and TRBJ1-6; D is perhaps TRBD1 (5 bases). The V and J ends lost 4 bases and 6 bases respectively, with 13 bases between them. The CDR3 sequence is 15 residues long. The germline CDR1 and CDR2 sequences are MGHRA and YSYEKL. CDR3 amino acids: CASSPWAGTNSPLHF. The CDR3 DNA follows: TGCGCCAGCAGCCCGTGGGCAGGGACTAATTCACCCCTCCACTTT.

The chain employs TRBV4-1 and TRBJ1-2, with 11 bases fitting TRBD1. V lost 4 bases to trimming and J lost 7 bases; unmatched junction nucleotides: 8. The germline gives CDR1 MGHRA, CDR2 YSYEKL. This CDR3 spans 15 amino acids. CDR3: CASSLVGQGAAGYTF. As DNA, the CDR3 is TGCGCCAGCAGCCTCGTAGGACAGGGGGCTGCTGGCTACACCTTC.

This rearrangement joins TRBV14 to TRBJ2-3; D is uncertain. V lost 5 bases and J lost 1, with 13 bases in between. Germline V gives CDR1 SGHDN, CDR2 FVKESK. The CDR3 is 15 residues long. The CDR3: CASSARLGGTDTQYF. The CDR3 DNA follows: TGTGCCAGCAGCGCCCGACTGGGCGGCACAGATACGCAGTATTTT.

The chain employs TRBV19 and TRBJ2-3; D possibly corresponds to TRBD2 (5 bases). Looked up from germline, CDR1 is LNHDA and CDR2 is SQIVND (reference sequence). The germline V and J ends were trimmed by 3 bases and 8 bases, with 18 bases remaining between them. This CDR3 comprises 15 residues. This chain's CDR3 is CASSIWETLGGTQYF. The CDR3 DNA follows: TGTGCCAGTAGTATTTGGGAGACGCTGGGCGGTACGCAGTATTTT.

The chain joins TRBV7-2 to TRBJ2-7; D not resolved. The germline V gene encodes CDR1 SGHTA and CDR2 FQGNSA. V shed 5 bases and J shed 1 base, with 12 bases lying between them. The CDR3 has 14 amino acids. For the CDR3, the DNA is TGTGCCAGCAGCCCAGAAGTATTTTCCTACGAGCAGTACTTC. Protein product: CASSPEVFSYEQYF.

A remark on this clone: At one end the junction does not follow the germline gene, possibly because of a read error. CDR3 region: CASSEYTTYSEQFF. Here the CDR3 DNA reads TGTGCCAGCAGTGAATATACTACTTACAGTGAGCAGTTCTTC. The V call is TRBV25-1, the J call TRBJ2-1; unclear D gene. This CDR3 region has 14 residues. Per germline, CDR1 MGHDK and CDR2 SYGVNS.

The rearrangement joins TRBV2 to TRBJ1-2; 7 nucleotides line up with TRBD1. From germline, CDR1 is SNHLY and CDR2 FYNNEI. The CDR3 length is 13 residues. With V trimmed by 6 bases and J by 2 bases, 3 bases remained unmatched. In nucleotides, the CDR3 is TGTGCCAGCAGCCCACAGGGGAACTATGGCTACACCTTC. Amino acid sequence: CASSPQGNYGYTF.

This chain uses TRBV4-2 with TRBJ2-7, with 8 bases lining up with TRBD2. V dropped 0 bases and J dropped 2; count of bases not matched to a gene: 3. The CDR3 spans 15 residues. The germline V gene has CDR1 LGHNA and CDR2 YNFKEQ. DNA of the CDR3: TGTGCCAGCAGCCAAGAAACGGGAGGGCCCTACGAGCAGTACTTC. Amino acids: CASSQETGGPYEQYF.

The rearrangement uses TRBV5-6 and TRBJ1-2; tentative D call: TRBD1 (6 bases). CDR1 and CDR2 from the germline V gene are SGHDT and YYEEEE. V was shortened by 0 bases and J by 4 bases, with 10 bases between the two germline ends. This CDR3 spans 14 amino acids. CDR3 nucleotide sequence: TGTGCCAGCAGCTTGGGGACAGCAATCTATGGCTACACCTTC. It is translated as CASSLGTAIYGYTF.